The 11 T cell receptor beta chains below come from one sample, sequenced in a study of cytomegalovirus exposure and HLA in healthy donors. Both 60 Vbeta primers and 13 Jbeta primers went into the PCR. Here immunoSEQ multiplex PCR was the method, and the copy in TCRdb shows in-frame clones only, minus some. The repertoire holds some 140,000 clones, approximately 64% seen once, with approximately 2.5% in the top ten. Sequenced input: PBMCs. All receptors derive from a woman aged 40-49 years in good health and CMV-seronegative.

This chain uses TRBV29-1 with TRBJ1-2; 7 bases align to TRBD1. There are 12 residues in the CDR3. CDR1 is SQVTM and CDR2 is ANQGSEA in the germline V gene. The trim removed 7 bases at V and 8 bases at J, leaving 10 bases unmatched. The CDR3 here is CSGGQDGSGYTF. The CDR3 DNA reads TGCAGCGGCGGACAGGACGGCTCCGGCTACACCTTC.

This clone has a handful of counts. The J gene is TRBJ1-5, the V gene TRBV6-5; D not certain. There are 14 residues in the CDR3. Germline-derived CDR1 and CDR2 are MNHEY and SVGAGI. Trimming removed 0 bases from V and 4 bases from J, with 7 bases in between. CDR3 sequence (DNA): TGTGCCAGCAGTTACTCATCCAGAAATCAGCCCCAGCATTTT. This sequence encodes CASSYSSRNQPQHF.

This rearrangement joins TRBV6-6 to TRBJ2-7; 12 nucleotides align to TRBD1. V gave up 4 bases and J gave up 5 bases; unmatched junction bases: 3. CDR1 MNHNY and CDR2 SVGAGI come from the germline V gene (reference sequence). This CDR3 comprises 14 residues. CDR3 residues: CASSWGQGAHEQYF. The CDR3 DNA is TGTGCCAGCAGTTGGGGACAGGGGGCTCACGAGCAGTACTTC.

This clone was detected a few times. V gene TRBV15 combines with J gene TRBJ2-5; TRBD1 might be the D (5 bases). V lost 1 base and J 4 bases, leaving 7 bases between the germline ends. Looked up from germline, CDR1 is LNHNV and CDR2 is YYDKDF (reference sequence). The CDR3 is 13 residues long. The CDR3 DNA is TGTGCCACCAGCAGAGGGGGCTCAGAGACCCAGTACTTC. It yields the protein CATSRGGSETQYF. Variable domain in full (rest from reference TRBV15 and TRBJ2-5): DAMVIQNPRYQVTQFGKPVTLSCSQTLNHNVMYWYQQKSSQAPKLLFHYYDKDFNNEADTPDNFQSRRPNTSFCFLDIRSPGLGDTAMYLCATSRGGSETQYFGPGTRLLVL.

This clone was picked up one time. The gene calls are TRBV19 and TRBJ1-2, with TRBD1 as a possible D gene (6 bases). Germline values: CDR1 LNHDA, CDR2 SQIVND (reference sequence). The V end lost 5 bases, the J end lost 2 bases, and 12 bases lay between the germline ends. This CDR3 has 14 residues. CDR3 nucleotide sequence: TGTGCCAGTAGTCCTCGGGGGGCCAACTATGGCTACACCTTC. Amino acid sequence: CASSPRGANYGYTF.

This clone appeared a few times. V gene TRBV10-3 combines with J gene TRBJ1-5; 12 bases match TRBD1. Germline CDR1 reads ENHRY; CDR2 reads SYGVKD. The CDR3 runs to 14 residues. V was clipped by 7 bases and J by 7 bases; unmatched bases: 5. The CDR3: CAIKGTGGGQPQHF. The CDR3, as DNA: TGTGCCATCAAGGGGACAGGGGGCGGGCAGCCCCAGCATTTT.

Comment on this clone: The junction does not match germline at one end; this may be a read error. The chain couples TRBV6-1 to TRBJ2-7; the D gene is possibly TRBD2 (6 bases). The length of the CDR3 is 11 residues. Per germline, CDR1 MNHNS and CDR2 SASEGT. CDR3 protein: CASSEYRDSIF. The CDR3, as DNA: TGTGCCAGCAGTGAATATCGGGACTCGATCTTC.

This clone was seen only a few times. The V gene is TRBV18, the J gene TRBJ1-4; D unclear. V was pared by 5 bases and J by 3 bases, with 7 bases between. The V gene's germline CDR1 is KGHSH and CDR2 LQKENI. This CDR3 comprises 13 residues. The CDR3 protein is CASSNSPNEKLFF. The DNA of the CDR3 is TGTGCCAGCTCAAACAGCCCTAATGAAAAACTGTTTTTT. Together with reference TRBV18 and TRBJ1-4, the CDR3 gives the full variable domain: NAGVMQNPRHLVRRRGQEARLRCSPMKGHSHVYWYRQLPEEGLKFMVYLQKENIIDESGMPKERFSAEFPKEGPSILRIQQVVRGDSAAYFCASSNSPNEKLFFGSGTQLSVL.

This chain's CDR3 is CASSETGGAAGRGYTF. As DNA, the CDR3 is TGTGCCAGCAGCGAAACAGGGGGCGCGGCGGGAAGAGGCTACACCTTC. The rearrangement links TRBV2 to TRBJ1-2, with 9 bases matching TRBD1. Trimming removed 6 bases from V and 8 bases from J; junction bases left unmatched: 16. Germline V gene lookup returns CDR1 SNHLY and CDR2 FYNNEI. The CDR3 consists of 16 residues. Combining the CDR3 with reference TRBV2 and TRBJ1-2 gives the whole variable domain EPEVTQTPSHQVTQMGQEVILRCVPISNHLYFYWYRQILGQKVEFLVSFYNNEISEKSEIFDDQFSVERPDGSNFTLKIRSTKLEDSAMYFCASSETGGAAGRGYTFGSGTRLTVV.

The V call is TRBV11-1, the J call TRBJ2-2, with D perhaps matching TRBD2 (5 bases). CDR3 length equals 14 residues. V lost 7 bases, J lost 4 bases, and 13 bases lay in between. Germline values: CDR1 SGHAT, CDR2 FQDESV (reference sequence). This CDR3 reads CASTPGRVTGELFF. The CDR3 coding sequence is TGTGCCAGCACCCCGGGAAGAGTCACCGGGGAGCTGTTTTTT. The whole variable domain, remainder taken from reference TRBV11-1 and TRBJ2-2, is EAEVAQSPRYKITEKSQAVAFWCDPISGHATLYWYRQILGQGPELLVQFQDESVVDDSQLPKDRFSAERLKGVDSTLKIQPAELGDSAMYLCASTPGRVTGELFFGEGSRLTVL.

CDR3 protein: CAWSGGARGYTF. In nucleotides, the CDR3 is TGTGCCTGGAGTGGTGGGGCGCGTGGCTACACCTTC. V gene TRBV30 combines with J gene TRBJ1-2, with D maybe TRBD1 (5 bases). Trimming cost V 1 base and J 7 bases, with 10 bases left between them. This CDR3 contains 12 residues. The germline V gene has CDR1 GTSNPN and CDR2 SVGIG (reference sequence).